This T cell receptor (beta chain) was sequenced during a study of cytomegalovirus exposure and HLA in healthy donors. The study, taken as a whole, reports: Later analysis identified about 18,000 TCR beta sequences associated with HLA alleles, using a false discovery rate threshold of 0.05. Earlier results showed most TCR beta V segments being productive about 87% or about 30% of the time.

Germline trimming cut 6 bases from V and 3 bases from J; bases unmatched to any gene: 8. This CDR3 spans 14 amino acids. Germline V gene data show CDR1 as MNHEY and CDR2 as SVGAGI. PCR involved 60 Vbeta and 13 Jbeta primers. The data were produced by immunoSEQ multiplex PCR, yet TCRdb's version contains in-frame clones alone and is incomplete. The repertoire holds some 65,000 clones, with 60% to 65% as singletons. About this clone itself: Its antigen is unidentified.

The material sequenced was PBMCs. The chain joins TRBV6-5 to TRBJ2-7; 7 bases align to TRBD1. The TCR comes from a man in his thirties or forties in good health and CMV-seronegative. In DNA, the CDR3 is TGTGCCAGCAGCCGACAGGGAACCATCTACGAGCAGTACTTC. It encodes CASSRQGTIYEQYF.